This T cell receptor (beta chain) is from a study of shared clonotypes between healthy human individuals. At the level of the study: Donors were a couple of women and a few men aged 18 to 49. Points from the study as a whole: Generally, naive subsets (rather than memory subsets) showed larger estimated richness.

At a deep level, the assay was run. Using immunoSEQ multiplex PCR, the repertoire was profiled, and TCRdb retains in-frame clones only, with some absent. The sample contains over a million clones, nearly 99% of which appear only once. A note on this clone: Antigen: not known.

Germline V gene data show CDR1 as SGDLS and CDR2 as YYNGEE. This CDR3 has 16 amino acids. With 4 bases removed from V and 4 bases from J, the gap between germline ends came to 17 bases. The rearrangement links TRBV9 to TRBJ2-2; D might be TRBD1 (5 bases). This clonotype was sampled from a man aged 25 to 40 in good health. The sample comprised naive CD4+ T cells sorted from blood. Subset here: CD45RA+ positively selected. The CDR3 DNA follows: TGTGCCAGCAGCCCCACCCCAGGGTTCGTCACCGGGGAGCTGTTTTTT. Residues: CASSPTPGFVTGELFF.